Ten or more counts support the clone carrying this T cell receptor (beta chain). Its specificity is unknown. The data were obtained in a study of identical twins. Germline lookup yields CDR1 MDHEN and CDR2 SYDVKM. The CDR3 contains 15 residues. V lost 3 bases to trimming and J lost 2 bases; unmatched junction nucleotides: 4. TCRdb recomputed calls from the 5' RACE reads with MiXCR, one row per CDR3 protein. The data contain about 1.7 million distinct CDR3 sequences, roughly a third of them singletons. Findings and limits, study-wide: Some out-of-frame alpha sequences were shared by twins, and these showed excess low generation probability. Insertions were fewer in abundant cord blood beta clonotypes, whereas memory repertoires showed none of this pattern. Analyses of zero insertions could, in part, be confounded by invariant MAIT and iNKT cells. Researchers reported weaker excess twin sharing in beta out-of-frame sequences.

The sequencing input was cord blood. The sequence derives from a newborn girl in good health. The chain links TRBV28 to TRBJ2-7; TRBD1 aligns across 10 bases. Here the CDR3 DNA reads TGTGCCAGCAGTTTCGGGACAGGGGTCCCCTACGAGCAGTACTTC. Its protein is CASSFGTGVPYEQYF.